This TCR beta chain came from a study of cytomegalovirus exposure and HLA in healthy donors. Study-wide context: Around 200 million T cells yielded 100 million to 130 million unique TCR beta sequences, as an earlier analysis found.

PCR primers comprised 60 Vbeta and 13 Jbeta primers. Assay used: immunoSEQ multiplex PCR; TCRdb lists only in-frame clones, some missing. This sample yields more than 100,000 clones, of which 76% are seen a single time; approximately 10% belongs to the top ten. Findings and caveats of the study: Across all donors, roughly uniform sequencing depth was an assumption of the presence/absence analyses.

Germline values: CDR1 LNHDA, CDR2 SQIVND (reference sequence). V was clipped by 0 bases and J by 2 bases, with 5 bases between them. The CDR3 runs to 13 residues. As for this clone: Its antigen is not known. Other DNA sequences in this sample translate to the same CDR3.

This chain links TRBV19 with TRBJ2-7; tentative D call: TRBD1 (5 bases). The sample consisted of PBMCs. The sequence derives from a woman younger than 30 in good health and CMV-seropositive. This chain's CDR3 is CASSIDRAYEQYF. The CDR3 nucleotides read TGTGCCAGTAGTATAGACAGGGCCTACGAGCAGTACTTC.